The rows below give T cell receptor beta chains drawn from one sample of a study of Japanese encephalitis immunity and Zika vaccine responses. From the 5' RACE reads, TCRdb called clonotypes with MiXCR, one entry per CDR3 protein. The top ten clones hold approximately 70% of a sample with about 320 distinct CDR3 sequences, 6.5% to 9.5% of them seen once. Sequenced here: antigen-activated CD4+ T cells from blood, cultured, sampled during a Zika inactivated vaccine study. The receptors were gathered from an adult man who received an inactivated Zika virus vaccine. Each CDR3 is given with its conserved first and last residue. A D gene is named only where the DNA matches it firmly. Size is omitted from some rows. Given values are once, few, many or a class for expanded clones.

abundance	v_gene	j_gene	d_gene	CDR3aa	CDR3nt
medium-sized	TRBV29-1	TRBJ1-1	NA	CSERPDRNTEAFF	TGCAGCGAACGACCTGACAGGAACACTGAAGCTTTCTTT
medium-sized	TRBV4-3	TRBJ1-6	NA	CASREGSYNSPLHF	TGCGCCAGCAGGGAGGGCTCCTATAATTCACCCCTCCACTTT
NA	TRBV4-3	TRBJ1-2	NA	CASSQGGTLGGYTF	TGCGCCAGCAGCCAAGGGGGGACATTGGGTGGCTACACCTTC
medium-sized	TRBV6-2/TRBV6-3	TRBJ2-1	NA	CASSYRRVSYNEQFF	TGTGCCAGCAGTTATCGTAGGGTGTCCTACAATGAGCAGTTCTTC
medium-sized	TRBV4-3	TRBJ2-6	NA	CASSQVGDGANVLTF	TGCGCCAGCAGCCAAGTGGGTGATGGGGCCAACGTCCTGACTTTC
medium-sized	TRBV20-1	TRBJ2-3	TRBD2	CSAPVAGNTDTQYF	TGCAGTGCGCCCGTAGCGGGGAACACAGATACGCAGTATTTT
few	TRBV3-1	TRBJ1-1	NA	CASSHQHHMNTEAFF	TGTGCCAGCAGCCACCAACACCACATGAACACTGAAGCTTTCTTT
large	TRBV4-3	TRBJ2-2	TRBD2	CASSLAGVDTGELFF	TGCGCCAGCAGCCTAGCGGGGGTGGACACCGGGGAGCTGTTTTTT
medium-sized	TRBV27	TRBJ2-7	NA	CASSPTGRTYEQYF	TGTGCCAGCAGTCCAACGGGACGGACCTACGAGCAGTACTTC
medium-sized	TRBV24-1	TRBJ2-5	NA	CATSDSSTETQYF	TGTGCCACCAGTGATTCGAGCACGGAGACCCAGTACTTC
medium-sized	TRBV7-9	TRBJ1-1	TRBD1	CASSSWTGNTEAFF	TGTGCCAGCAGCTCGTGGACAGGGAACACTGAAGCTTTCTTT
many	TRBV15	TRBJ1-6	NA	CATSSLTSSPLHF	TGTGCCACCAGCAGCCTGACAAGTTCACCCCTCCACTTT
large	TRBV5-6	TRBJ2-7	TRBD2	CASSQPARGRGGYEQYF	TGTGCCAGCAGCCAACCAGCCAGGGGTCGGGGGGGCTACGAGCAGTACTTC
hyperexpanded	TRBV5-1	TRBJ1-1	NA	CASSLVDPGTEAFF	TGCGCCAGCAGCTTGGTGGACCCAGGCACTGAAGCTTTCTTT
few	TRBV20-1	TRBJ1-3	TRBD1	CSARDPGQGGSGNTIYF	TGCAGTGCTAGAGATCCCGGACAGGGCGGCTCTGGAAACACCATATATTTT
large	TRBV5-4	TRBJ1-2	NA	CASSQETYGYTF	TGTGCCAGCAGCCAAGAGACTTATGGCTACACCTTC
medium-sized	TRBV27	TRBJ1-4	TRBD1	CASSLSVWRGRGEKLFF	TGTGCCAGCAGTTTATCGGTCTGGAGGGGGCGAGGTGAAAAACTGTTTTTT
large	TRBV2	TRBJ2-5	TRBD1	CASSEDRQETQYF	TGTGCCAGCAGTGAGGACAGGCAAGAGACCCAGTACTTC
medium-sized	TRBV5-1	TRBJ2-3	TRBD1	CASSSDGTGGEDTQYF	TGCGCCAGCAGCTCGGACGGGACAGGGGGAGAAGATACGCAGTATTTT
medium-sized	TRBV28	TRBJ2-5	NA	CASSLGIREMGETQYF	TGTGCCAGCAGCCTAGGTATCAGGGAAATGGGAGAGACCCAGTACTTC
hyperexpanded	TRBV10-3	TRBJ2-7	NA	CAISAGVSAYEQYF	TGTGCCATCAGTGCGGGGGTATCGGCCTACGAGCAGTACTTC
hyperexpanded	TRBV20-1	TRBJ2-3	TRBD1	CSADLRGPDTQYF	TGCAGTGCCGATCTCAGGGGGCCAGATACGCAGTATTTT
medium-sized	TRBV28	TRBJ2-5	NA	CASRRGRVGETQYF	TGTGCCAGCAGGAGGGGAAGGGTGGGGGAGACCCAGTACTTC
large	TRBV4-3	TRBJ1-1	NA	CASSQYGGARNTEAFF	TGCGCCAGCAGCCAGTACGGGGGGGCGCGGAACACTGAAGCTTTCTTT
large	TRBV7-8	TRBJ2-1	NA	CASSLVGEQFF	TGTGCCAGCAGCTTAGTTGGTGAGCAGTTCTTC
medium-sized	TRBV14	TRBJ1-6	NA	CASSLTGNSPLHF	TGTGCCAGCAGCCTTACAGGAAATTCACCCCTCCACTTT
medium-sized	TRBV11-2	TRBJ2-2	NA	CASSLVGAGTGELFF	TGTGCCAGCAGCTTAGTAGGGGCGGGAACCGGGGAGCTGTTTTTT
large	TRBV7-2	TRBJ2-1	NA	CASSLDRFNEQFF	TGTGCCAGCAGCTTGGACAGATTCAATGAGCAGTTCTTC
large	TRBV20-1	TRBJ1-3	NA	CSAAYLGLSGNTIYF	TGCAGTGCTGCCTATCTAGGTCTTTCAGGAAACACCATATATTTT
many	TRBV20-1	TRBJ1-1	NA	CSAETGLGFTEAFF	TGCAGTGCTGAAACAGGGTTGGGGTTCACTGAAGCTTTCTTT
NA	TRBV12-3/TRBV12-4	TRBJ2-3	TRBD2	CASSTPPGTSGGNTQYF	TGTGCCAGCAGTACCCCGCCGGGGACTAGCGGGGGTAATACGCAGTATTTT
large	TRBV4-1	TRBJ2-4	TRBD2	CASSRWTSGGVTAKNIQYF	TGCGCCAGCAGCCGCTGGACTAGCGGGGGGGTGACGGCCAAAAACATTCAGTACTTC
medium-sized	TRBV5-4	TRBJ2-2	NA	CASKENTGELFF	TGTGCCAGCAAGGAGAACACCGGGGAGCTGTTTTTT
hyperexpanded	TRBV5-1	TRBJ1-1	NA	CASSPDSSNTEAFF	TGCGCCAGCAGCCCGGACAGTTCGAACACTGAAGCTTTCTTT
medium-sized	TRBV4-3	TRBJ1-2	NA	CASSQAGGAYYGYTF	TGCGCCAGCAGCCAAGCGGGGGGCGCCTACTATGGCTACACCTTC
medium-sized	TRBV4-3	TRBJ1-2	NA	CASSQVLGDNYGYTF	TGCGCCAGCAGCCAAGTCCTGGGAGACAACTATGGCTACACCTTC
NA	TRBV7-6	TRBJ2-7	NA	CASSNGRSYEQYF	TGTGCCAGCAGCAATGGACGGTCCTACGAGCAGTACTTC
medium-sized	TRBV2	TRBJ2-5	NA	CASSGPEAETQYF	TGTGCCAGCAGTGGACCCGAGGCGGAGACCCAGTACTTC
large	TRBV6-2/TRBV6-3	TRBJ1-5	NA	CASSFIRDINQPQHF	TGTGCCAGCAGTTTCATCCGGGACATCAATCAGCCCCAGCATTTT
medium-sized	TRBV6-2/TRBV6-3	TRBJ2-7	NA	CASSELAFFPYEQYF	TGTGCCAGCAGCGAACTAGCCTTTTTCCCCTACGAGCAGTACTTC